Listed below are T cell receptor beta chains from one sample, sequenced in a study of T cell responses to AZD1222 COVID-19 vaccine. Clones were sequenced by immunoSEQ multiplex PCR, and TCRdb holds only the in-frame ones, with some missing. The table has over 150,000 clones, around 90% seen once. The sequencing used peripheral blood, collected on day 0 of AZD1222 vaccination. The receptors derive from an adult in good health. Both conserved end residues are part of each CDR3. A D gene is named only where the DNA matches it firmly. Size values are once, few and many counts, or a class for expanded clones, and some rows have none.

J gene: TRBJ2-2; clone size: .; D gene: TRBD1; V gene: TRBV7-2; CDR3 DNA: TGTGCCACCTGGACAGGGTCGCGGACCGGGGAGCTGTTTTTT; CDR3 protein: CATWTGSRTGELFF
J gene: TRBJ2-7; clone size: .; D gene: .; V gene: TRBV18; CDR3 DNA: TGTGCCAGCTCACCAGGGAATAATCCCTACGAGCAGTACTTC; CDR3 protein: CASSPGNNPYEQYF
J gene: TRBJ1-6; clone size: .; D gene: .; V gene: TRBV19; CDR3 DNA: TGTGCCACAGGAAATAATTCACCCCTCCACTTT; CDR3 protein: CATGNNSPLHF
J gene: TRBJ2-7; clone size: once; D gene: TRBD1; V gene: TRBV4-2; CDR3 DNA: TGTGCCAGCAGCGACCGGGACAGGGTCACCTACGAGCAGTACTTC; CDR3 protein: CASSDRDRVTYEQYF
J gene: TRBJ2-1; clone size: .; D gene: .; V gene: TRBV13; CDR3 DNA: TGTGCCAGCAGCCTTATAAATGAGCAGTTCTTC; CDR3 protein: CASSLINEQFF
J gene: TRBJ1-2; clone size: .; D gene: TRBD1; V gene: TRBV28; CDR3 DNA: TGTGCCAGCAGTTCGGACAGGGGCTATGGCTACACCTTC; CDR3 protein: CASSSDRGYGYTF
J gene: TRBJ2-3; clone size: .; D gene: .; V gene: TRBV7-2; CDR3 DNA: TGTGCCAGCAGCTTACCTTTATTACTCCAGGAGGATACGCAGTATTTT; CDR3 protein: CASSLPLLLQEDTQYF
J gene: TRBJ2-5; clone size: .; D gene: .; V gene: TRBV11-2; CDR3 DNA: TGTGCCAGCAGCTTAGAAGGGCTGGAGACCCAGTACTTC; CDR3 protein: CASSLEGLETQYF
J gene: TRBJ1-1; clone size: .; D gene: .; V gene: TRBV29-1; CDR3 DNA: TGCAGCGTTATGAGGAGGGGCCCAAACACTGAAGCTTTCTTT; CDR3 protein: CSVMRRGPNTEAFF
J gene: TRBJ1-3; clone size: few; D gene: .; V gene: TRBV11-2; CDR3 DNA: TGTGCCAGCAGCTTAGAGACCGGAAACACCATATATTTT; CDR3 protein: CASSLETGNTIYF
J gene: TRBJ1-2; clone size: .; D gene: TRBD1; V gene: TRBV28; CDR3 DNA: TGTGCCAGCAGTTCAGGGGGCTCGTATGGCTACACCTTC; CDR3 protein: CASSSGGSYGYTF
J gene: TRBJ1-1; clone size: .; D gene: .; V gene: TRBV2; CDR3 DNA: TGTGCCAGCAGCGTCGTTGGGGGGGACACTGAAGCTTTCTTT; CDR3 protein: CASSVVGGDTEAFF
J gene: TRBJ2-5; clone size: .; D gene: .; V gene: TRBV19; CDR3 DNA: TGTGCCAGTAGTAACCGGGATGAGGAGACCCAGTACTTC; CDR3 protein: CASSNRDEETQYF
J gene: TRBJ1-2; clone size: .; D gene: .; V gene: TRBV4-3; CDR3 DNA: TGCGCCAGCAGCCAGGACCGGGACACCGGCTACACCTTC; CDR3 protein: CASSQDRDTGYTF
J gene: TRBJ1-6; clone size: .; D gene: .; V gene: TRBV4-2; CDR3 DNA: TGTGCCAGCAGCCACATGCTTGGGGGGGCCGCGGATTCACCCCTCCACTTT; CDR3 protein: CASSHMLGGAADSPLHF
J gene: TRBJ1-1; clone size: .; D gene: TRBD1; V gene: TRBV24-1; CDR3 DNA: TGTGCCACCAGTGATGGGACAGCGAACACTGAAGCTTTCTTT; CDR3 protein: CATSDGTANTEAFF
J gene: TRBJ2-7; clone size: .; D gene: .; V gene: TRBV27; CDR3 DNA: TGTGCCAGCAGCGATCTCCCCGGGACTGACTCCTACGAGCAGTACTTC; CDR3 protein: CASSDLPGTDSYEQYF
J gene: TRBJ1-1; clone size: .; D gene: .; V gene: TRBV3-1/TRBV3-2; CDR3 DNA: TGTGCCAGCAACAGGGCAGGGACTGAAGCTTTCTTT; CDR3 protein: CASNRAGTEAFF
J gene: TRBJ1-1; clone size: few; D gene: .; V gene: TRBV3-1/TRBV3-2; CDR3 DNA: TGTGCCAGCAGCAGGGGCACGAACACTGAAGCTTTCTTT; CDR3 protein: CASSRGTNTEAFF
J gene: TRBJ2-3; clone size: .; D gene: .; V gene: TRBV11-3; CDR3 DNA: TGTGCCAGCAGCTTAGGGGCGAGGGGGATCGCAGATACGCAGTATTTT; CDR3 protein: CASSLGARGIADTQYF
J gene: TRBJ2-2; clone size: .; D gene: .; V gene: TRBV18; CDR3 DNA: TGTGCCAGCTCACCAGCGATAAGGCGGGCGAACACCGGGGAGCTGTTTTTT; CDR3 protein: CASSPAIRRANTGELFF
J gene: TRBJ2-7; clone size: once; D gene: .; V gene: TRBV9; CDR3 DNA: TGTGCCAGCAGCGTAGAGGGTTCCAGGGACATCTACGAGCAGTACTTC; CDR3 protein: CASSVEGSRDIYEQYF
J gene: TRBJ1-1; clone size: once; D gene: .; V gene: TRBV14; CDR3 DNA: TGTGCCAGCAGCCAAGAGGGGGGATGGGGTGAAGCTTTCTTT; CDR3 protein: CASSQEGGWGEAFF
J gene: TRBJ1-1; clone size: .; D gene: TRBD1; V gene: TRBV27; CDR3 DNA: TGTGCCAGCAGCGTAAGGCCACAGGGGGGCACTGAAGCTTTCTTT; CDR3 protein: CASSVRPQGGTEAFF
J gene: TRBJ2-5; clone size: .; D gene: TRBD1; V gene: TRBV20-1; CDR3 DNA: TGCAGTGCTAGTAGGACAGGGGGACGGGAGACCCAGTACTTC; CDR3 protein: CSASRTGGRETQYF
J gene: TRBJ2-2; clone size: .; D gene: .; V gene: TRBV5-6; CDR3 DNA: TGTGCCAGCAGCTTGGAAGGGGGTGGCACCGGGGAGCTGTTTTTT; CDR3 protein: CASSLEGGGTGELFF
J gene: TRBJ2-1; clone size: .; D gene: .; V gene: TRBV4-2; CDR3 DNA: TGTGCCAGCAGCCAAGAATTCAATGAGCAGTTCTTC; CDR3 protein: CASSQEFNEQFF
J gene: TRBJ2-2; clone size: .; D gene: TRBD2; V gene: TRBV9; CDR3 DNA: TGTGCCAGCAGCGACCGGACTAGCGGGGGTGGGGAGCTGTTTTTT; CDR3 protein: CASSDRTSGGGELFF
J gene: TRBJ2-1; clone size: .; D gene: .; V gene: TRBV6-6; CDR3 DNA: TGTGCCAGCAGTTACGGTAATTCGGGGGAGCAGTTCTTC; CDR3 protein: CASSYGNSGEQFF
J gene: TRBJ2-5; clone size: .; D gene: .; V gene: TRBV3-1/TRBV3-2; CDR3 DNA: TGTGCCAGCAGCCAAGCGACCCGAGAGACCCAGTACTTC; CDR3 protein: CASSQATRETQYF
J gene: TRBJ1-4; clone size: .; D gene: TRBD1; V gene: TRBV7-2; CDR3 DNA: TGTGCCAGCAGCTCCGGGACAGTTAATGAAAAACTGTTTTTT; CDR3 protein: CASSSGTVNEKLFF
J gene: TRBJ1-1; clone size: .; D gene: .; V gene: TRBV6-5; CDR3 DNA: TGTGCCAGCAGTAGAAACACTGAAGCTTTCTTT; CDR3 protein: CASSRNTEAFF
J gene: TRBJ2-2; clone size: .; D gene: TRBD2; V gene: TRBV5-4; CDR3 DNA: TGTGCCAGCAGCTTGGGGACTAGAGGCTTCACCGGGGAGCTGTTTTTT; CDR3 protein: CASSLGTRGFTGELFF
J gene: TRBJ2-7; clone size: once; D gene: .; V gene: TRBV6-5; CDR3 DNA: TGTGCCAGCACTCGGGCGGGGGCTTACGAGCAGTACTTC; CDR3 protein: CASTRAGAYEQYF
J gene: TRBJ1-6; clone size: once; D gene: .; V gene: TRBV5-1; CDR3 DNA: TGCGCCAGCAGCCCCCGGGCCATTGTAGGGGCCAACTCACCCCTCCACTTT; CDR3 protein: CASSPRAIVGANSPLHF
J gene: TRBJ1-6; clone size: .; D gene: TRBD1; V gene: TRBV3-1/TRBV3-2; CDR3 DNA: TGTGCCAGCAGCCAATCGCCCCCGGACAGGGAGGGAAAGAGGACACCCCTCCACTTT; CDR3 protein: CASSQSPPDREGKRTPLHF
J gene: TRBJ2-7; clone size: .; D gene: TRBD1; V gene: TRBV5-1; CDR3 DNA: TGCGCCAGCAGCTTGGCCGGGACAGGGGCCTACGAGCAGTACTTC; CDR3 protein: CASSLAGTGAYEQYF
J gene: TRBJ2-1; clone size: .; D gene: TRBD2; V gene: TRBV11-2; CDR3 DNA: TGTGCCAGCAGCACGGGACTATACAATGAGCAGTTCTTC; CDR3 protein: CASSTGLYNEQFF
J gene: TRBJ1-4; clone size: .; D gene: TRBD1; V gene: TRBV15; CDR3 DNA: TGTGCCACCAGCAGAGCCACAGGGGGCGATGAAAAACTGTTTTTT; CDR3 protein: CATSRATGGDEKLFF
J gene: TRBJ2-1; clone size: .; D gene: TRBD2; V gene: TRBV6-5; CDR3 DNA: TGTGCCAGCAGTAAGACTAGCGGGAGCTATGAGCAGTTCTTC; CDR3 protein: CASSKTSGSYEQFF
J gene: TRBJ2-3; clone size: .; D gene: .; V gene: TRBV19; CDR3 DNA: TGTGCCAGTAGTACCCAGGGTGGCACAGATACGCAGTATTTT; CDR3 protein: CASSTQGGTDTQYF
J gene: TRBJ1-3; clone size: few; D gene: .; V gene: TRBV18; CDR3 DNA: TGTGCCAGCTCACCGGCAGGGAACTCTGGAAACACCATATATTTT; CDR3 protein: CASSPAGNSGNTIYF
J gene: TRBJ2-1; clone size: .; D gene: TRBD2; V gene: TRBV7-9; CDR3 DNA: TGTGCCAGCAGCCCCTTGGGACTAGCGGGGCGCAGCTCCTACAATGAGCAGTTCTTC; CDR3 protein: CASSPLGLAGRSSYNEQFF
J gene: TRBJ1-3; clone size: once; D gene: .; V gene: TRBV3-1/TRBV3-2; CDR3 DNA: TGTGCCAGCAGCCAAGACACGGCTTCTGGAAACACCATATATTTT; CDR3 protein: CASSQDTASGNTIYF
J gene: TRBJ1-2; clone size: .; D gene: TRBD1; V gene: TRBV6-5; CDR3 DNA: TGTGCCAGCAGGAGGACAGGGTTCGGTGGCTACACCTTC; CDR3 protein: CASRRTGFGGYTF
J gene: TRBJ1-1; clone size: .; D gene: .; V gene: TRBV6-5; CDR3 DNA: TGTGCCAGCTGGTGGCAGCCGAACACTGAAGCTTTCTTT; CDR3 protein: CASWWQPNTEAFF
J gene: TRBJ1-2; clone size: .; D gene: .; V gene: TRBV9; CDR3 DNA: TGTGCCAGCAGCTTACCGAACTATGGCTACACCTTC; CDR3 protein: CASSLPNYGYTF
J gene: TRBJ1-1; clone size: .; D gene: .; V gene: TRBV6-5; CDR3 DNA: TGTGCCAGCACCCGGGGCGAATTGAACACTGAAGCTTTCTTT; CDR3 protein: CASTRGELNTEAFF
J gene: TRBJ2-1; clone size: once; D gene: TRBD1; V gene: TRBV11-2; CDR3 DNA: TGTGCCAGCAGCCCTAAACACAGGGGGCGTGGGGATGAGCAGTTCTTC; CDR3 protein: CASSPKHRGRGDEQFF
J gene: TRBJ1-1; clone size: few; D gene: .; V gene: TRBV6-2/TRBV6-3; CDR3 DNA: TGTGCCAGCAGTCCCGGGGACCGAGTGAGCACTGAAGCTTTCTTT; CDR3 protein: CASSPGDRVSTEAFF
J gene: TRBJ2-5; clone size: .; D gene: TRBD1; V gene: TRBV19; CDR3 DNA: TGTGCCAGTAGTATCGACAGGGGAGAGACCCAGTACTTC; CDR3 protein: CASSIDRGETQYF
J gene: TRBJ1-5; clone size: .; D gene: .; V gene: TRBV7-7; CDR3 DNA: TGTGCTAGCAGCTGGCAGGGACAGCCCCAGCATTTT; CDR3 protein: CASSWQGQPQHF
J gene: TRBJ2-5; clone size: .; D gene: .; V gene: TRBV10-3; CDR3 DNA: TGTGCCATCAGTGTTGGGGGGCAAGAGACCCAGTACTTC; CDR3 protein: CAISVGGQETQYF
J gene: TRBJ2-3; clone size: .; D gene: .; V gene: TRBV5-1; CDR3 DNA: TGCGCCAGCAAACAGAGTACAGATACGCAGTATTTT; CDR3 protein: CASKQSTDTQYF
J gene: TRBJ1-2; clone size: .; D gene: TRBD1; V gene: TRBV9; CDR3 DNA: TGTGCCAGCAGCACCCGGGACAGGGGCGCCTCTGTCTATGGCTACACCTTC; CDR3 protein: CASSTRDRGASVYGYTF